Each of the 26 T cell receptor beta chains below was sequenced from the same sample in a study of blood T cell repertoires in COVID-19. The data were produced by immunoSEQ multiplex PCR, yet TCRdb's version contains in-frame clones alone and is incomplete. This sample yields approximately 160,000 clones, of which roughly four fifths are seen a single time; 7.5% to 9.5% belongs to the top ten. Sequencing was done on a sample of peripheral blood. These receptors were obtained from a man aged 40-50 years who had recovered from COVID-19.

CDR3 protein: CASSQVQGAYEQYF. For the CDR3, the DNA is TGCGCCAGCAGCCAAGTGCAGGGGGCCTACGAGCAGTACTTC. The chain couples TRBV4-3 to TRBJ2-7; 7 nucleotides line up with TRBD1. Germline V lookup: CDR1 LGHNA, CDR2 YSLEER. The CDR3 loop spans 14 amino acids. Germline trimming cut 1 base from V and 2 bases from J; bases unmatched to any gene: 2.

This rearrangement joins TRBV28 to TRBJ2-7, with TRBD1 matching over 8 bases. CDR3 length: 14 residues. V gave up 5 bases and J gave up 0 bases; unmatched junction bases: 3. Germline CDR1 and CDR2: MDHEN and SYDVKM. CDR3: CASSRTGHSYEQYF. CDR3 nucleotides: TGTGCCAGCAGTAGGACAGGGCACTCCTACGAGCAGTACTTC.

The chain links TRBV15 to TRBJ2-2; the match to TRBD2 covers 7 bases. Trimming removed 4 bases from V and 5 bases from J; junction bases left unmatched: 7. The germline V gene has CDR1 LNHNV and CDR2 YYDKDF (reference sequence). There are 15 residues in the CDR3. The CDR3 region is CATSKGRARTGELFF. In DNA, the CDR3 is TGTGCCACCAGCAAAGGGAGGGCCAGGACCGGGGAGCTGTTTTTT.

The V call is TRBV24-1, the J call TRBJ2-7, with D unresolved. The CDR3 length is 13 residues. With 5 bases removed from V and 3 bases from J, the gap between germline ends came to 10 bases. CDR1 KGHDR and CDR2 SFDVKD come from the germline V gene. The CDR3 sequence is CATSATPHYEQYF. DNA of the CDR3: TGTGCCACCAGTGCAACACCCCACTACGAGCAGTACTTC.

The chain employs TRBV7-2 and TRBJ1-5; 9 nucleotides agree with TRBD1. CDR1 and CDR2 (germline): SGHTA, FQGNSA. The CDR3 covers 15 residues. The V segment lost 5 bases and the J segment 7 bases; nucleotides outside the gene matches: 9. CDR3 DNA: TGTGCCAGCAGCCCTAACGGACAGGGGTGGCAGCCCCAGCATTTT. This encodes CASSPNGQGWQPQHF.

This sequence joins TRBV6-6 and TRBJ1-2; D uncertain. CDR3 length equals 13 residues. CDR1 MNHNY and CDR2 SVGAGI come from the germline V gene (reference sequence). Trimming stripped 7 bases from V and 0 bases from J, with 9 bases between. The CDR3 nucleotides read TGTGCCAGCAACCAGGTTTCTAACTATGGCTACACCTTC. This sequence encodes CASNQVSNYGYTF.

The chain carries TRBV5-4 and TRBJ1-2; TRBD1 is a possible D gene (5 bases). The germline CDR1 and CDR2 sequences are SGHNT and YYREEE (reference sequence). Trimming removed 6 bases at V and 4 bases at J, with 16 bases between. The CDR3 has 14 amino acids. The CDR3 nucleotides are TGTGCCAGCACCCCAAGCAGGGTTGGCTATGGCTACACCTTC. Translating it yields CASTPSRVGYGYTF.

This chain connects TRBV19 to TRBJ2-5; 7 nucleotides line up with TRBD2. The CDR3 covers 17 residues. CDR1 LNHDA and CDR2 SQIVND come from the germline V gene (reference sequence). Losses at the gene ends were 5 bases for V and 0 bases for J; bases not matched to a gene: 12. CDR3 nucleotides: TGTGCCAGTAGTCCCCCGGTGGCTAGCGGATACCAAGAGACCCAGTACTTC. Its translation is CASSPPVASGYQETQYF.

The chain employs TRBV28 and TRBJ2-1, with 11 positions matching TRBD2. Germline CDR1 MDHEN, CDR2 SYDVKM. V shed 1 base, J shed 8 bases, and the junction held 4 bases outside the gene matches. The CDR3 runs 15 residues. CDR3 region: CASSLSSGRTYEQFF. The CDR3 DNA reads TGTGCCAGCAGTTTATCTAGCGGGAGGACATATGAGCAGTTCTTC.

The chain couples TRBV7-9 to TRBJ2-5, with D tentatively TRBD2 (6 bases). Germline V gene data show CDR1 as SEHNR and CDR2 as FQNEAQ (reference sequence). This CDR3 has 15 residues. V lost 6 bases and J lost 5, with 19 bases in between. The CDR3 protein is CASSLGTLDGETQYF. In DNA, the CDR3 is TGTGCCAGCAGTCTCGGGACTCTTGACGGGGAGACCCAGTACTTC.

This rearrangement joins TRBV15 to TRBJ1-5; D unresolved. Germline loops: CDR1 LNHNV, CDR2 YYDKDF (reference sequence). CDR3 length equals 16 residues. Trimming left V 5 bases short and J 1 base short, with 15 bases between. In DNA form, the CDR3 reads TGTGCCACCAGCGGAGTGGGCCAATCGAGCAATCAGCCCCAGCATTTT. Translated: CATSGVGQSSNQPQHF.

This clone has a handful of counts. The chain couples TRBV7-2 to TRBJ2-2; TRBD1 aligns across 9 bases. CDR1 is SGHTA, CDR2 FQGNSA, per germline. CDR3 length: 15 residues. The trim removed 4 bases at V and 1 base at J, leaving 1 base unmatched. CDR3 nucleotides: TGTGCCAGCAGCTCGGACAGGGGGAACACCGGGGAGCTGTTTTTT. Translated, it gives CASSSDRGNTGELFF.

The chain is built from TRBV6-1 and TRBJ1-4; 10 bases map to TRBD1. The trim removed 3 bases at V and 5 bases at J, leaving 6 bases unmatched. CDR3 size: 16 residues. CDR1 is MNHNS, CDR2 SASEGT, per germline. The DNA for the CDR3 is TGTGCCAGCAGTGATAGGGACAGGGGCATGAATGAAAAACTGTTTTTT. As protein: CASSDRDRGMNEKLFF.

The gene calls are TRBV27 and TRBJ2-1; 8 bases are a match to TRBD2. Trimming cost V 1 base and J 3 bases; bases outside gene matches: 2. CDR3 length: 15 residues. Germline CDR1 reads MNHEY; CDR2 reads SMNVEV (reference sequence). The CDR3 DNA follows: TGTGCCAGCAGTTTATTGCGGGAGGTCTACAATGAGCAGTTCTTC. It translates to CASSLLREVYNEQFF.

Only one count was recorded for this clone. The chain uses TRBV19 and TRBJ2-7; TRBD1 matches 8 bases. Trimming cost V 6 bases and J 2 bases; bases outside gene matches: 3. The CDR3 runs 13 residues. The germline CDR1 and CDR2 sequences are LNHDA and SQIVND (reference sequence). As DNA, the CDR3 is TGTGCCAGTAGGAAACAGGGGGCCTACGAGCAGTACTTC. Its translation is CASRKQGAYEQYF.

The DNA for the CDR3 is TGTGCCAGCAGCGGGCTAGCGGCCAATGAGCAGTTCTTC. This sequence encodes CASSGLAANEQFF. The rearrangement uses TRBV9 and TRBJ2-1; 7 nucleotides align to TRBD2. Germline-derived CDR1 and CDR2 are SGDLS and YYNGEE. Trimming took 3 bases from V and 6 from J; bases not matched to a gene: 3. This CDR3 has 13 amino acids.

This chain uses TRBV6-2 or TRBV6-3 with TRBJ1-5; perhaps TRBD1 as D (5 bases). The CDR3 is 13 amino acids. Trimming shortened V by 3 bases and J by 8 bases, and 11 bases separated the two germline ends. Germline lookup yields CDR1 MNHEY and CDR2 SVGEGT. CDR3 in amino acids: CASSYDSVKPQHF. The CDR3 coding sequence is TGTGCCAGCAGTTATGACAGCGTTAAGCCCCAGCATTTT.

This clone has more than one count but fewer than ten. The DNA of the CDR3 is TGTGCCAGCAGCTTCGACCTGACTAGCGGGTATGAGCAGTTCTTC. Protein sequence: CASSFDLTSGYEQFF. The rearrangement uses TRBV7-2 and TRBJ2-1; 10 nucleotides agree with TRBD2. Germline V gene data show CDR1 as SGHTA and CDR2 as FQGNSA. The CDR3 totals 15 residues. V shed 3 bases, J shed 8 bases, and the junction held 7 bases outside the gene matches.

The chain employs TRBV2 and TRBJ2-5; D may be TRBD2 (6 bases). The length of the CDR3 is 12 residues. Germline V gene data show CDR1 as SNHLY and CDR2 as FYNNEI. Trimming left V 10 bases short and J 3 bases short, with 12 bases between. The CDR3 DNA follows: TGTGCCAAGGGACTGGCAAAAGAGACCCAGTACTTC. Amino acid sequence: CAKGLAKETQYF.

V and J are TRBV11-3 and TRBJ1-6; the match to TRBD1 covers 8 bases. Germline assignment: CDR1 SGHNT and CDR2 YENEEA. The CDR3 has 16 amino acids. The trim removed 7 bases at V and 7 bases at J, leaving 12 bases unmatched. CDR3 in amino acids: CASTSSPGQGNSPLHF. CDR3 DNA sequence: TGTGCCAGCACTTCCTCACCCGGACAGGGCAATTCACCCCTCCACTTT.

The J gene is TRBJ2-1, the V gene TRBV28; 11 bases map to TRBD1. This CDR3 has 15 amino acids. Germline trimming cut 6 bases from V and 3 bases from J; bases unmatched to any gene: 4. Per the germline V gene, CDR1 is MDHEN and CDR2 is SYDVKM. The DNA for the CDR3 is TGTGCCAGCAGGCTAGGGACAGGGGGCTACAATGAGCAGTTCTTC. It yields the protein CASRLGTGGYNEQFF.

This clone occurred many times. The chain links TRBV28 to TRBJ2-3; D is ambiguous. The CDR3 consists of 13 residues. V was shortened by 10 bases and J by 6 bases, with 17 bases between the two germline ends. CDR1 is MDHEN and CDR2 is SYDVKM in the germline V gene. This CDR3 is CATMAPYGDTQYF. The CDR3 nucleotides are TGTGCCACGATGGCCCCTTACGGGGATACGCAGTATTTT. Using reference TRBV28 and TRBJ2-3 for the parts outside the CDR3, the full variable domain is DVKVTQSSRYLVKRTGEKVFLECVQDMDHENMFWYRQDPGLGLRLIYFSYDVKMKEKGDIPEGYSVSREKKERFSLILESASTNQTSMYLCATMAPYGDTQYFGPGTRLTVL.

This clone was picked up one time. V gene TRBV6-2 or TRBV6-3 combines with J gene TRBJ2-7; 10 bases align to TRBD1. This CDR3 has 16 residues. Germline V CDR1 and CDR2: MNHEY, SVGEGT. Germline trimming cut 0 bases from V and 4 bases from J; bases unmatched to any gene: 6. The CDR3 DNA is TGTGCCAGCAGTTACTCTCGGGACAGGGGCGAGTACGAGCAGTACTTC. This codes for CASSYSRDRGEYEQYF.

There are many counts of this clone. This sequence joins TRBV30 and TRBJ1-2, with TRBD1 as a possible D gene (5 bases). Trimming cost V 5 bases and J 8 bases, with 21 bases left between them. Per germline, CDR1 GTSNPN and CDR2 SVGIG (reference sequence). This CDR3 spans 14 amino acids. CDR3 DNA: TGTGCCTGGGGGCAAAGGGGCCTATCCTACGGCTACACCTTC. Translated, it gives CAWGQRGLSYGYTF.

The gene calls are TRBV3-1 (or the pseudogene TRBV3-2) and TRBJ2-7, with a tentative D call TRBD1 (5 bases). The length of the CDR3 is 15 residues. V was cut by 3 bases and J by 9 bases, with 21 bases left in between. Per germline, CDR1 LGHDT and CDR2 YNNKEL (reference sequence). The DNA of the CDR3 is TGTGCCAGCAGCCAGCAAGATGGGGCCGTGGCGCCGCAGTACTTC. Protein sequence: CASSQQDGAVAPQYF.

This clone was detected a few times. The chain has TRBV27 and TRBJ1-1; weak D call: TRBD1 (5 bases). V was clipped by 6 bases and J by 3 bases, with 14 bases between them. From germline, CDR1 is MNHEY and CDR2 SMNVEV (reference sequence). The CDR3 totals 14 residues. The CDR3 region has the DNA TGTGCCAGCAGCCACCCCTGGGGGGACACTGAAGCTTTCTTT. It specifies CASSHPWGDTEAFF.